Listed here are 9 T cell receptor beta chains from one sample, sequenced in a study of T cells expressing NK-cell markers. TCRdb re-called the 5' RACE reads, yielding one record per CDR3 amino acid sequence without DNA. The listing records 150,000 or so distinct CDR3 sequences. Sequencing was performed on blood T cells: a sorted CD56 or NKG2C T cell subset, CD4+ or CD8+ T cells, or bulk PBMC T cells (not recorded which). Receptors were obtained from a woman in her fifties or sixties in good health.

The chain recombines TRBV5-4 with TRBJ2-3. The CDR3 totals 15 residues. Germline assignment: CDR1 SGHNT and CDR2 YYREEE (reference sequence). The CDR3 sequence: CASSLNTPRQDTQYF.

This chain links TRBV12-3 or TRBV12-4 with TRBJ2-1; the TRBD1 assignment by TCRdb is unverifiable without DNA. The CDR3 has 14 amino acids. CDR3 loop: CASSLNYEGDEQFF.

This sequence joins TRBV6-1 and TRBJ2-5. The V gene's germline CDR1 is MNHNS and CDR2 SASEGT. The CDR3 has 12 amino acids. The CDR3: CASANAEGTQYF.

The rearrangement uses TRBV10-1 and TRBJ2-3; TCRdb's D gene call, TRBD2, goes unchecked for lack of DNA. In germline, CDR1 is WNHNN, CDR2 SYGVQD (reference sequence). CDR3 length: 14 amino acids. The CDR3 loop reads CASSVLAVTDTQYF.

The chain combines TRBV18 with TRBJ2-2; TCRdb proposes TRBD2, but this gene call is untestable without DNA. Germline lookup yields CDR1 KGHSH and CDR2 LQKENI. The CDR3 covers 16 residues. The CDR3 protein is CASSPLEGPPTGELFF.

The J gene is TRBJ1-2, the V gene TRBV10-3. The CDR3 runs 16 residues. Germline values: CDR1 ENHRY, CDR2 SYGVKD. The CDR3 spells CAISESLSPANYGYTF.

The V call is TRBV10-2, the J call TRBJ2-7; absent DNA, TCRdb's TRBD1 call cannot be checked. In germline, CDR1 is WSHSY, CDR2 SAAADI. CDR3 length: 11 amino acids. CDR3 protein: CASTEGYEQYF.

The chain uses TRBV10-3 and TRBJ1-6; as DNA is missing, the TRBD1 call by TCRdb cannot be tested. Germline values: CDR1 ENHRY, CDR2 SYGVKD. The CDR3 extends over 12 amino acids. The CDR3 reads CATLGRGSPLHF.

The CDR3 reads CAWSVTGNTGELFF. The chain uses TRBV30 and TRBJ2-2. Per the germline V gene, CDR1 is GTSNPN and CDR2 is SVGIG (reference sequence). The CDR3 sequence is 14 residues long.